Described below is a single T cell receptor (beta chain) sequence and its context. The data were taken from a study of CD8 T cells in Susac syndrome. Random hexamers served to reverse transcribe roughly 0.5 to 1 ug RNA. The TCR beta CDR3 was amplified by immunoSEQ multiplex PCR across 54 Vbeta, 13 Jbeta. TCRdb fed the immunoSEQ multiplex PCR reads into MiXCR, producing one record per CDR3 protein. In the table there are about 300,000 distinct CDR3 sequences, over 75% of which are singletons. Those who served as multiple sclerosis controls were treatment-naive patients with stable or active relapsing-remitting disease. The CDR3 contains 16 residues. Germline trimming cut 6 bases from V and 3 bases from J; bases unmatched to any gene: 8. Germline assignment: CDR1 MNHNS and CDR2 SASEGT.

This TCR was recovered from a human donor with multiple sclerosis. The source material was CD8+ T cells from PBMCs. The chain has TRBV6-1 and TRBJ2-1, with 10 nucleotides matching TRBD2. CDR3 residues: CASSDTSGEHYNEQFF. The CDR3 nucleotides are TGTGCCAGCAGCGATACTAGCGGGGAACACTACAATGAGCAGTTCTTC.